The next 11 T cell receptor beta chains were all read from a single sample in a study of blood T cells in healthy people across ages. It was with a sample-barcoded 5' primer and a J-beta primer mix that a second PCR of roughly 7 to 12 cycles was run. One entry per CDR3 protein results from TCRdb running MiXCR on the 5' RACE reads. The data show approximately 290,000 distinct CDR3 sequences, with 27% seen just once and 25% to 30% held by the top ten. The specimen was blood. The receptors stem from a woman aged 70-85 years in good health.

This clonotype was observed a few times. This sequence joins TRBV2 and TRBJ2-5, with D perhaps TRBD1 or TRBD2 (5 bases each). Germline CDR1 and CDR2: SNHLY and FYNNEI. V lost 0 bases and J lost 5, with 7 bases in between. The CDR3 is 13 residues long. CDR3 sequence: CASSEAGVETQYF. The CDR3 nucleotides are TGTGCCAGCAGTGAAGCGGGGGTGGAGACCCAGTACTTC.

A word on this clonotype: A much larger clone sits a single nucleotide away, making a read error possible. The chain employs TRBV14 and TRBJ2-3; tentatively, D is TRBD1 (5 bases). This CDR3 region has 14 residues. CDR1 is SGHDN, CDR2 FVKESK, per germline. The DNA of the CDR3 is TGTGCCAGCAGCCGTCACCCTCTAGGGGATACGAAGTATTTT. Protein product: CASSRHPLGDTKYF.

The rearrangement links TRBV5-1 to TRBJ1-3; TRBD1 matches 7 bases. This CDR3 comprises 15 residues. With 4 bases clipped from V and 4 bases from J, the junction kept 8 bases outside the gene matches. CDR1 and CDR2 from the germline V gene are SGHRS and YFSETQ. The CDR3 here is CASSEEGARGNTIYF. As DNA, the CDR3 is TGCGCCAGCAGCGAGGAGGGGGCAAGGGGAAACACCATATATTTT.

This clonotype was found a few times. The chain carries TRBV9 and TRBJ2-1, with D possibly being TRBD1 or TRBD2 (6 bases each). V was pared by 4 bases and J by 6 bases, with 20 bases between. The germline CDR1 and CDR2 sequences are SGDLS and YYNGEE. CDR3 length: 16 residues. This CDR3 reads CASSPQSQGGGNEQFF. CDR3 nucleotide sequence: TGTGCCAGCAGCCCTCAATCACAGGGAGGCGGCAATGAGCAGTTCTTC. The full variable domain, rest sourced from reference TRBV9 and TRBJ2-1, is DSGVTQTPKHLITATGQRVTLRCSPRSGDLSVYWYQQSLDQGLQFLIQYYNGEERAKGNILERFSAQQFPDLHSELNLSSLELGDSALYFCASSPQSQGGGNEQFFGPGTRLTVL.

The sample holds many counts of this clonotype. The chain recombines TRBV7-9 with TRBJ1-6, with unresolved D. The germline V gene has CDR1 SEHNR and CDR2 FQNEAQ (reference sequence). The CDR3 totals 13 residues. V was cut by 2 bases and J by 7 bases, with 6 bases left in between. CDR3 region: CASSLFPNSPLHF. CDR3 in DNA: TGTGCCAGCAGCTTATTTCCGAATTCACCCCTCCACTTT.

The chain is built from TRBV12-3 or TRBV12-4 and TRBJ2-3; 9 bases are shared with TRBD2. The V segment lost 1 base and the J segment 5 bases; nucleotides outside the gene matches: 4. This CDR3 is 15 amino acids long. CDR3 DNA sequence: TGTGCCAGCAGTTTAGTAGCGGGGGCCCGAGATACGCAGTATTTT. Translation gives CASSLVAGARDTQYF.

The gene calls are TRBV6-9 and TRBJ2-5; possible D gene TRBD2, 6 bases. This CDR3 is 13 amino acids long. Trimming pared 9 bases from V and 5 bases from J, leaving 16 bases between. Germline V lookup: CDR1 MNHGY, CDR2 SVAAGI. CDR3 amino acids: CARDGRGRETQYF. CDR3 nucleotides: TGTGCCAGAGACGGGCGGGGTCGGGAGACCCAGTACTTC.

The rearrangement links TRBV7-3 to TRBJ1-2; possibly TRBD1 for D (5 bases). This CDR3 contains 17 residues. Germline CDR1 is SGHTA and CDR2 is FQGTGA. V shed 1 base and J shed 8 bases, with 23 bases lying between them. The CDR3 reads CASSLIAGTRGFLGYTF. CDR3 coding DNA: TGTGCCAGCAGCTTAATCGCGGGGACCCGGGGTTTTTTGGGCTACACCTTC. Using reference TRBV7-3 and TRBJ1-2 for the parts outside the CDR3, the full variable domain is GAGVSQTPSNKVTEKGKYVELRCDPISGHTALYWYRQSLGQGPEFLIYFQGTGAADDSGLPNDRFFAVRPEGSVSTLKIQRTERGDSAVYLCASSLIAGTRGFLGYTFGSGTRLTVV.

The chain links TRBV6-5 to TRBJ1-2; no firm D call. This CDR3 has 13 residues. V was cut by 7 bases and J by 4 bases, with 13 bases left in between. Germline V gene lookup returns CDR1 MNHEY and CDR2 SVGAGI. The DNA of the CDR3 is TGTGCCAGCACCTTCCTGGGCAGCTATGGCTACACCTTC. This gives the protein CASTFLGSYGYTF.

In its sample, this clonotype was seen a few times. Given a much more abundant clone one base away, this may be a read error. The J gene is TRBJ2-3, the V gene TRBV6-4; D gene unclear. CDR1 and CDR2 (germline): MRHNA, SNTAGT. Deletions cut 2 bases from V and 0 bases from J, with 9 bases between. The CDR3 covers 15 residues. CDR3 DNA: TGTGCCAGCAGTGACCAGGCGGCCAGCACAGATACGCAGTATTTT. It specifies CASSDQAASTDTQYF.

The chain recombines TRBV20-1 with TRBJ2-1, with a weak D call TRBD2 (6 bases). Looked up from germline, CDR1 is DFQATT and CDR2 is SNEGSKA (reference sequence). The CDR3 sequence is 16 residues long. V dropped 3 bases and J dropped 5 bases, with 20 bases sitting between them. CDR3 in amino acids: CSARASLGLPDNEQFF. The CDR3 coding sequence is TGCAGTGCTAGGGCTTCCCTGGGACTTCCTGACAATGAGCAGTTCTTC.